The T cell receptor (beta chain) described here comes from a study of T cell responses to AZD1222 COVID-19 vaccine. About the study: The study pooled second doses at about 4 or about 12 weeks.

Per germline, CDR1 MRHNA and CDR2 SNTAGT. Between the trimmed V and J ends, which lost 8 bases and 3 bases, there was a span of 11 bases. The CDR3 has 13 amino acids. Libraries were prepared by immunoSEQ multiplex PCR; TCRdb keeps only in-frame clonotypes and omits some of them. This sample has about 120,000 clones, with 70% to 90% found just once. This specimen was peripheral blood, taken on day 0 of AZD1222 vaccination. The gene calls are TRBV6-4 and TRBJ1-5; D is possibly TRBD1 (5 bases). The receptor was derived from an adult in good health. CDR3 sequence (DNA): TGTGCCAGCTCCTCGGGGGACAATCAGCCCCAGCATTTT. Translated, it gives CASSSGDNQPQHF.